These 4 T cell receptor beta chains came from one sample sequenced in a study of PD-1 blockade in classical Hodgkin lymphoma. The assay was immunoSEQ multiplex PCR, and TCRdb's table has in-frame clones only and misses some. Counted here are around 50,000 clones, around 74% occurring once; the ten biggest clones make up approximately 12%. Time point meaning: cycle 4 day 1 (C4D1), after 5 to 7 weeks of nivolumab. After autologous stem cell transplantation all patients relapsed, and prior brentuximab vedotin exposure differed between cohorts. This specimen was peripheral blood mononuclear cells (PBMCs), taken before the fourth cycle of nivolumab. The receptors were sampled from a human donor with classical Hodgkin lymphoma.

The rearrangement links TRBV15 to TRBJ1-4; no clear D. The CDR3 covers 13 residues. The V end was cut by 1 base, the J end by 5 bases, with 5 bases between. Looked up from germline, CDR1 is LNHNV and CDR2 is YYDKDF (reference sequence). The CDR3 is CATSRARNEKLFF. The CDR3 nucleotides read TGTGCCACCAGCAGAGCTCGGAATGAAAAACTGTTTTTT.

V and J are TRBV13 and TRBJ2-5, with D unresolved. Trimming cost V 3 bases and J 5 bases, with 19 bases left between them. Looked up from germline, CDR1 is PRHDT and CDR2 is FYEKMQ (reference sequence). The CDR3 covers 16 residues. CDR3: CASSLFGVGRSETQYF. In DNA form, the CDR3 reads TGTGCCAGCAGCTTGTTTGGAGTTGGGCGGTCGGAGACCCAGTACTTC. The whole variable domain, filled in from reference TRBV13 and TRBJ2-5, reads AAGVIQSPRHLIKEKRETATLKCYPIPRHDTVYWYQQGPGQDPQFLISFYEKMQSDKGSIPDRFSAQQFSDYHSELNMSSLELGDSALYFCASSLFGVGRSETQYFGPGTRLLVL.

CDR3 nucleotide sequence: TGTGCCTGGAGTGTACGGGGCGGCCAGACAGGGCGTCGCGAGCAGTACTTC. Its protein product is CAWSVRGGQTGRREQYF. This chain joins TRBV30 and TRBJ2-7; TRBD1 matches 7 bases. Germline assignment: CDR1 GTSNPN and CDR2 SVGIG (reference sequence). J gave up 6 bases and V 0 bases, and 17 bases lay outside the gene matches. The CDR3 loop spans 17 amino acids.

This clone was seen more than once but under ten times. The sample contains more than one DNA sequence encoding this CDR3. The V gene is TRBV9, the J gene TRBJ2-1, with a possible D match to TRBD2 (6 bases). V gave up 0 bases and J gave up 5 bases, with 9 bases separating them. The CDR3 loop spans 14 amino acids. Per the germline V gene, CDR1 is SGDLS and CDR2 is YYNGEE. CDR3 coding DNA: TGTGCCAGCAGCGTAGGGACTACTAACAATGAGCAGTTCTTC. Translated, it gives CASSVGTTNNEQFF.